One and the same sample provided the 5 T cell receptor beta chains below, sequenced in a study of T cell changes during pregnancy in multiple sclerosis. Method: immunoSEQ multiplex PCR; TCRdb's copy keeps in-frame clones and lacks some. The sample records tens of thousands of clones, about 85% being singletons. The sequenced sample was CD8+ T cells from peripheral blood mononuclear cells, obtained after pregnancy. These receptors all stem from a female donor with multiple sclerosis, enrolled in a pregnancy study.

This clone was seen just once. The J gene is TRBJ2-3, the V gene TRBV30, with 16 bases lining up with TRBD2. The CDR3 sequence is 17 residues long. Germline V gene sequence: CDR1 GTSNPN, CDR2 SVGIG (reference sequence). V shed 0 bases, J shed 5 bases, and the junction held 5 bases outside the gene matches. In nucleotides, the CDR3 is TGTGCCTGGAGTGTCGGGACTAGCGGGGGGGCCGAAGATACGCAGTATTTT. Protein product: CAWSVGTSGGAEDTQYF.

This clone was seen only once. V is TRBV5-6 and J is TRBJ2-5; TRBD1 agrees at 9 bases. Germline trimming cut 4 bases from V and 4 bases from J; bases unmatched to any gene: 8. The germline CDR1 and CDR2 sequences are SGHDT and YYEEEE. The CDR3 spans 15 residues. The CDR3 region has the DNA TGTGCCAGCAGCCGGCCCGGGACAGGGATAGAGACCCAGTACTTC. It translates to CASSRPGTGIETQYF.

The chain carries TRBV4-1 and TRBJ2-3; D may be TRBD1 (6 bases). CDR3 length equals 13 residues. V shed 3 bases and J shed 4 bases, with 8 bases lying between them. From germline, CDR1 is MGHRA and CDR2 YSYEKL. DNA of the CDR3: TGCGCCAGCAGCCATCCAGGGGCAGATACGCAGTATTTT. Its translation: CASSHPGADTQYF.

This clone has only one observation. The genes are TRBV6-4 and TRBJ2-3, with 10 bases matching TRBD2. Germline V lookup: CDR1 MRHNA, CDR2 SNTAGT. The V segment lost 2 bases and the J segment 4 bases; nucleotides outside the gene matches: 3. There are 15 residues in the CDR3. The CDR3 region is CASSDQSGGADTQYF. Here the CDR3 DNA reads TGTGCCAGCAGTGACCAAAGCGGGGGGGCAGATACGCAGTATTTT.

The chain combines TRBV7-8 with TRBJ2-1, with 7 bases fitting TRBD2. The CDR3 runs 15 residues. V was pared by 3 bases and J by 4 bases, with 6 bases of the junction left unmatched. In germline, CDR1 is SGHVS, CDR2 FQNEAQ. This CDR3 reads CASSFSRGEYNEQFF. The CDR3 DNA sequence: TGTGCCAGCAGCTTCTCCCGGGGGGAATACAATGAGCAGTTCTTC.